The 14 T cell receptor beta chains presented below share a single source sample, sequenced in a study of metastatic and nonmetastatic thyroid tumors. None of the patients had undergone any treatment ahead of thyroid surgery. TCRdb re-processed the PCR reads through MiXCR. The sample consists of fewer than 25,000 clones, less than 30% of them appearing once. The sample comprised blood. These receptors were taken from a male donor with papillary thyroid cancer or a benign thyroid nodule (not recorded which). Some clones in this sample may be carry-over from other donors' samples.

The chain recombines TRBV12-3 or TRBV12-4 with TRBJ1-2; 7 bases are a match to TRBD1. This CDR3 has 13 amino acids. V lost 6 bases to trimming and J lost 2 bases; unmatched junction nucleotides: 3. The CDR3 reads CASRETGNYGYTF. In DNA, the CDR3 is TGTGCCAGCAGGGAGACAGGGAACTATGGCTACACCTTC.

This clone was recorded many times. This could be a read error, since a much larger clone is one nucleotide away. Other nucleotide sequences in the sample specify the same CDR3. CDR3 sequence: CASSIRGNTEAFF. The DNA of the CDR3 is TGTGCCAGCAGCATAAGGGGAAATACAGAAGCTTTCTTT. The chain couples TRBV5-4 to TRBJ1-1; perhaps TRBD1 as D (5 bases). Trimming took off 4 bases at V and 8 bases at J, with 15 bases between the two ends. This CDR3 comprises 13 residues. The V gene's germline CDR1 is SGHNT and CDR2 YYREEE (reference sequence).

Ten or more counts support this clone. The chain carries TRBV6-2 or TRBV6-3 and TRBJ2-3, with D possibly being TRBD1 (5 bases). Trimming pared 7 bases from V and 2 bases from J, leaving 13 bases between. The CDR3 consists of 14 residues. The germline gives CDR1 MNHEY, CDR2 SVGEGT. Written as DNA, the CDR3 is TGTGCCAGCATTGTAGGGGATAACACAGATACGCAGTATTTT. Translation gives CASIVGDNTDTQYF.

On this clone itself: A clone one base away is much larger, so this may be a read error. V gene TRBV6-9 combines with J gene TRBJ1-1; D possibly corresponds to TRBD1 (6 bases). CDR1 and CDR2 (germline): MNHGY, SVAAGI. The CDR3 is 13 amino acids. This CDR3 reads CASGYQGSTEAFF. The CDR3 DNA follows: TGTGCCAGCGGTTACCAGGGGAGCACTGAAGCTTTCTTT.

This clone has a handful of counts. The chain carries TRBV27 and TRBJ1-6; D not resolved. The CDR3 spans 15 residues. Looked up from germline, CDR1 is MNHEY and CDR2 is SMNVEV (reference sequence). Trimming stripped 5 bases from V and 6 bases from J, with 14 bases between. Here the CDR3 DNA reads TGTGCCAGCAGTACCAGGATAACCCCTAATTCACCCCTCCACTTT. Translation: CASSTRITPNSPLHF.

The J gene is TRBJ2-7, the V gene TRBV28, with 9 bases that match TRBD1. This CDR3 has 15 amino acids. The germline V gene encodes CDR1 MDHEN and CDR2 SYDVKM. Unmatched junction bases numbered 7, after V lost 5 bases and J lost 2 bases. The CDR3 nucleotides are TGTGCCAGCAGTCTACCGGGACAGGGCGCCTACGAGCAGTACTTC. Encoded protein: CASSLPGQGAYEQYF.

The gene calls are TRBV10-3 and TRBJ1-2, with no clear D. The V end was cut by 3 bases, the J end by 5 bases, with 13 bases between. The CDR3 spans 14 residues. Germline CDR1 is ENHRY and CDR2 is SYGVKD. The CDR3 spells CAISDNARLYGYTF. CDR3 coding DNA: TGTGCCATCAGTGATAACGCCAGACTGTATGGCTACACCTTC.

The rearrangement links TRBV20-1 to TRBJ2-3; TRBD2 agrees at 11 bases. The CDR3 totals 17 residues. V trimming: 0 bases; J trimming: 4 bases; junction bases outside the gene matches: 9. Germline values: CDR1 DFQATT, CDR2 SNEGSKA (reference sequence). CDR3 nucleotides: TGCAGTGCTAGAGATGTCGGTAGCGGGAGGGTGTCAGATACGCAGTATTTT. Its translation: CSARDVGSGRVSDTQYF.

By share, this clone ranks as medium-sized (0.01 to 0.1%). The chain employs TRBV6-1 and TRBJ1-6; no definite D call. Germline V gene data show CDR1 as MNHNS and CDR2 as SASEGT. The CDR3 is made up of 13 amino acids. V was shortened by 5 bases and J by 7 bases, with 9 bases between the two germline ends. In DNA form, the CDR3 reads TGTGCCAGCAGTCAAAGAACCAATTCACCCCTCCACTTT. It translates to CASSQRTNSPLHF.

The J gene is TRBJ2-7, the V gene TRBV6-1; 11 bases are shared with TRBD2. In germline, CDR1 is MNHNS, CDR2 SASEGT. CDR3 size: 15 residues. Unmatched junction bases numbered 5, after V lost 3 bases and J lost 4 bases. CDR3 DNA sequence: TGTGCCAGCAGTGATAGCGGGAGGGCCGGTTACGAGCAGTACTTC. Its translation is CASSDSGRAGYEQYF.

The chain combines TRBV19 with TRBJ2-6; D gene uncertain. The germline V gene has CDR1 LNHDA and CDR2 SQIVND (reference sequence). The CDR3 is made up of 18 amino acids. Trimming pared 4 bases from V and 2 bases from J, leaving 18 bases between. The CDR3 DNA reads TGTGCCAGTAGTACCCACAGTGGGCGAGTCACTGGGGCCAACGTCCTGACTTTC. The encoded protein is CASSTHSGRVTGANVLTF.

By sample share, this clone is medium-sized. The rearrangement joins TRBV9 to TRBJ2-5; D assignment may be TRBD1 or TRBD2 (5 bases each). The V and J ends lost 0 bases and 1 base respectively, with 10 bases between them. Germline loops: CDR1 SGDLS, CDR2 YYNGEE. The CDR3 sequence is 15 residues long. CDR3 sequence reads: CASSVDGTPQETQYF. In DNA, the CDR3 is TGTGCCAGCAGCGTAGACGGGACCCCCCAAGAGACCCAGTACTTC.

This clone is medium-sized (0.01 to 0.1%). The chain has TRBV24-1 and TRBJ2-1; D may be TRBD1 or TRBD2 (5 bases each). Germline CDR1 KGHDR, CDR2 SFDVKD. The CDR3 consists of 17 residues. The V gene lost 2 bases and the J gene lost 3 bases, with 16 bases spanning the gap. CDR3: CATSDSFGRDLYNEQFF. CDR3 coding DNA: TGTGCCACCAGTGATTCATTCGGCAGGGACCTCTACAATGAGCAGTTCTTC.

The table lists this clone with a few counts. An end of the junction does not agree with germline; a read error may underlie this. The chain recombines TRBV19 with TRBJ2-2, with a possible D match to TRBD1 (5 bases). Germline V gene sequence: CDR1 LNHDA, CDR2 SQIVND (reference sequence). The CDR3 sequence is 14 residues long. This CDR3 reads CASSIDRATVELFF. The CDR3 DNA reads TGTGCCAGTAGTATAGACAGGGCCACCGTGGAGTTGTTTTTT.